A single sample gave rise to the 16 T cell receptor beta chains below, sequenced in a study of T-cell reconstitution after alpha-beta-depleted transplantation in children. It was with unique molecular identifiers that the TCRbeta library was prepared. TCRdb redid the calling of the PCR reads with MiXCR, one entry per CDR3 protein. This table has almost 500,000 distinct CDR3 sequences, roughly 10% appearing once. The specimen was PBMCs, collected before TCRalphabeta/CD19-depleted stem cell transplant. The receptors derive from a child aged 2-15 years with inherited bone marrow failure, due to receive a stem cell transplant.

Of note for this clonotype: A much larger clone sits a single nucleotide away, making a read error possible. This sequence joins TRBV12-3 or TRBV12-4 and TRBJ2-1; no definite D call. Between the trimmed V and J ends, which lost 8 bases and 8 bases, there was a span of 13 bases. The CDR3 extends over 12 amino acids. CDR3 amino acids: CASSYQPYEQFF. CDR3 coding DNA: TGTGCCAGCTCTTACCAGCCGTATGAGCAGTTCTTC.

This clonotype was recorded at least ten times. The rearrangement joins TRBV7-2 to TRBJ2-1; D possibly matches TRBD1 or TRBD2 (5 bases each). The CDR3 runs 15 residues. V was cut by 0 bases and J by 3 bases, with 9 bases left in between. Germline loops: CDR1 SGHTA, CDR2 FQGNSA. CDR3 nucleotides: TGTGCCAGCAGCTTAGCAGGGACCAACTACAATGAGCAGTTCTTC. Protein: CASSLAGTNYNEQFF.

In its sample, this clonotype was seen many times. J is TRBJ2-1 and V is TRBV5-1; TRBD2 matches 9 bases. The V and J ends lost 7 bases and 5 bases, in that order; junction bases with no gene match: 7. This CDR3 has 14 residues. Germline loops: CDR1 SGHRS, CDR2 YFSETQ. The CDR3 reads CASGREGHNNEQFF. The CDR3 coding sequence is TGCGCCAGCGGGCGGGAGGGCCATAACAATGAGCAGTTCTTC.

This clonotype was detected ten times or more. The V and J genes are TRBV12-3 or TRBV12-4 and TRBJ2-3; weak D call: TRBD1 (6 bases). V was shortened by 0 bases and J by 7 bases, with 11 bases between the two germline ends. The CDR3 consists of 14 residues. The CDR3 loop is CASSLARGTYTQYF. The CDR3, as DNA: TGTGCCAGCAGTTTAGCTAGGGGGACATATACGCAGTATTTT.

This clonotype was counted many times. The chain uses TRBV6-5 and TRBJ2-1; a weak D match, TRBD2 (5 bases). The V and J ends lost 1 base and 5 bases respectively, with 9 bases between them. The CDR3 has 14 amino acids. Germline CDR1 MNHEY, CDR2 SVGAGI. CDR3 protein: CASSYFGLNNEQFF. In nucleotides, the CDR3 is TGTGCCAGCAGTTACTTTGGACTCAACAATGAGCAGTTCTTC.

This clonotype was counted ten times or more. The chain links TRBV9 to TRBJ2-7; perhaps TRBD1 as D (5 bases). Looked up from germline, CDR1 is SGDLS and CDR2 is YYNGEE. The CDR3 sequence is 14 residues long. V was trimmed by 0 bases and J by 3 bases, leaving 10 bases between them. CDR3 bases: TGTGCCAGCAGCGTAGCCGCAGGGAACTACGAGCAGTACTTC. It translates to CASSVAAGNYEQYF. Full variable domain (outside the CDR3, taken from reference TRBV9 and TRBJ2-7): DSGVTQTPKHLITATGQRVTLRCSPRSGDLSVYWYQQSLDQGLQFLIQYYNGEERAKGNILERFSAQQFPDLHSELNLSSLELGDSALYFCASSVAAGNYEQYFGPGTRLTVT.

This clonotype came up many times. The CDR3: CASSLFGRGDEQFF. CDR3 nucleotides: TGTGCCAGCAGTTTATTTGGCCGGGGCGATGAGCAGTTCTTC. J is TRBJ2-1 and V is TRBV12-3 or TRBV12-4; D could derive from TRBD1 or TRBD2 (5 bases each). This CDR3 comprises 14 residues. V was cut by 2 bases and J by 8 bases, with 13 bases left in between.

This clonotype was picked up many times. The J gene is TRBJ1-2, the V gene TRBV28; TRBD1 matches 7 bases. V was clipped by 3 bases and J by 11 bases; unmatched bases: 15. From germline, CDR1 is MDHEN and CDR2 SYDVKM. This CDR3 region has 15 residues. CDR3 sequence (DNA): TGTGCCAGCAGTTTGGGGGACAGCTGGAGGGGCGGGTACACCTTC. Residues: CASSLGDSWRGGYTF.

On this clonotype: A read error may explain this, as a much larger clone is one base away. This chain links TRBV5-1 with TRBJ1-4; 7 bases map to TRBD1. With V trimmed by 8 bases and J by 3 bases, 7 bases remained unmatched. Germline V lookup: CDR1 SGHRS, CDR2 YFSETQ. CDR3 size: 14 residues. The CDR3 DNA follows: TGCGCCAGACAGCCCGGGACAGCTAATGAAAAACTGTTTTTT. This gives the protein CARQPGTANEKLFF. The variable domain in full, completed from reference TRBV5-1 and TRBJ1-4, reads KAGVTQTPRYLIKTRGQQVTLSCSPISGHRSVSWYQQTPGQGLQFLFEYFSETQRNKGNFPGRFSGRQFSNSRSEMNVSTLELGDSALYLCARQPGTANEKLFFGSGTQLSVL.

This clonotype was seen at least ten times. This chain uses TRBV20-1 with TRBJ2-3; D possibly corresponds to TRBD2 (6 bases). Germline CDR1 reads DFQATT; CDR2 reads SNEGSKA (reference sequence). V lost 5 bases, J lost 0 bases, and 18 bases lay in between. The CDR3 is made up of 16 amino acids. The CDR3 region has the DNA TGCAGTGCTCCTCCGGGACTCTACCTTAGCACAGATACGCAGTATTTT. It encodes CSAPPGLYLSTDTQYF.

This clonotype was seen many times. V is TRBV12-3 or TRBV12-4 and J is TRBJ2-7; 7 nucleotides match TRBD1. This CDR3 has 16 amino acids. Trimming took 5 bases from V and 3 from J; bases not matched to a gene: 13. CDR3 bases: TGTGCCAGCAGTGAGATAATCGGGACAGCCGGCTACGAGCAGTACTTC. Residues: CASSEIIGTAGYEQYF.

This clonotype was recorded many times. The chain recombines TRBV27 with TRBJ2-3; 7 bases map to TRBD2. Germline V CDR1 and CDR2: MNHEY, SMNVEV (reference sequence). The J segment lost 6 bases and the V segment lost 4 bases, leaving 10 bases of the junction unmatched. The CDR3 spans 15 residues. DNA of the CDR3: TGTGCCAGCAGTTCTGGCCTAGCGGTCCGGGATACGCAGTATTTT. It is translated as CASSSGLAVRDTQYF.

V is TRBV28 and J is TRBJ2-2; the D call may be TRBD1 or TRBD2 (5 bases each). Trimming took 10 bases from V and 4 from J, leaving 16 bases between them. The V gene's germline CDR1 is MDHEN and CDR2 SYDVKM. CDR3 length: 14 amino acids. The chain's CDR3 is CATRDRLRTGELFF. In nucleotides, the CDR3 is TGTGCCACCCGGGACCGCCTCCGCACCGGGGAGCTGTTTTTT.

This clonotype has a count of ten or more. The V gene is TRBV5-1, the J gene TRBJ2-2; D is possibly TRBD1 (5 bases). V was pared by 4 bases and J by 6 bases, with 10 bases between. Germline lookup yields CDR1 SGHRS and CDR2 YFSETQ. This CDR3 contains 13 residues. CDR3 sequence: CASSAGNSGELFF. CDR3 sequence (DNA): TGCGCCAGCAGCGCAGGGAATTCCGGGGAGCTGTTTTTT.

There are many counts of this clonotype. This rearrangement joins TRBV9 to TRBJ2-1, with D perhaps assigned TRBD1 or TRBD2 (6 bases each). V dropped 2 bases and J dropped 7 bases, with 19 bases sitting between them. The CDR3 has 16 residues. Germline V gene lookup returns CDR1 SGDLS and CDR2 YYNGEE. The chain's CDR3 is CASSVGGSFPWNEQFF. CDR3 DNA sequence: TGTGCCAGCAGCGTCGGGGGCTCCTTCCCGTGGAATGAGCAGTTCTTC. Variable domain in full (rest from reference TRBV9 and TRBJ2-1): DSGVTQTPKHLITATGQRVTLRCSPRSGDLSVYWYQQSLDQGLQFLIQYYNGEERAKGNILERFSAQQFPDLHSELNLSSLELGDSALYFCASSVGGSFPWNEQFFGPGTRLTVL.

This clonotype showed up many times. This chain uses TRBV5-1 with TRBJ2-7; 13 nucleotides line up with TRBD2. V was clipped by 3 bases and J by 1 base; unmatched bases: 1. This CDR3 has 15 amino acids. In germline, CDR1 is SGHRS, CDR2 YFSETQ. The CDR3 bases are TGCGCCAGCAGCTGGGGACTAGCGGGATCCTACGAGCAGTACTTC. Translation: CASSWGLAGSYEQYF.